The 13 T cell receptor beta chains reported below all come from one sample, sequenced in a study of cytomegalovirus exposure and HLA in healthy donors. The PCR had 60 Vbeta and 13 Jbeta primers. The method was immunoSEQ multiplex PCR; TCRdb's version includes in-frame clones alone and lacks a portion of them. This repertoire shows around 140,000 clones, approximately 82% found once; its top ten account for around 8.8%. Specimen: PBMCs. The receptors come from a woman aged 60 to 75 in good health and CMV-seropositive.

A remark on this clone: One end of the junction does not line up with germline, which may come from a read error. This rearrangement joins TRBV7-7 to TRBJ2-3, with a weak D call TRBD2 (6 bases). Germline CDR1 reads SSHAT; CDR2 reads FNYEAQ (reference sequence). The CDR3 runs to 15 residues. The CDR3 nucleotides read TGTGCTAGCAGCTTACGGGACTCTGGTGCAGATACGCAGTATTTT. This translates into CASSLRDSGADTQYF.

This clone was observed a handful of times. This chain joins TRBV6-1 and TRBJ2-2; 9 bases match TRBD2. Trimming took 3 bases from V and 5 from J; bases not matched to a gene: 4. CDR3 length: 15 amino acids. Per germline, CDR1 MNHNS and CDR2 SASEGT. CDR3 DNA sequence: TGTGCCAGCAGTGAGCCGGGACTAGCTACCGGGGAGCTGTTTTTT. This codes for CASSEPGLATGELFF.

The J gene is TRBJ2-7, the V gene TRBV30, with unresolved D. CDR1 is GTSNPN and CDR2 is SVGIG in the germline V gene (reference sequence). V was clipped by 2 bases and J by 1 base, with 15 bases between them. The CDR3 length is 15 residues. The CDR3 DNA is TGTGCCTGGAGTCCGAAGAGGCCCGTTTCCTACGAGCAGTACTTC. Translation gives CAWSPKRPVSYEQYF. Full variable domain (outside the CDR3, taken from reference TRBV30 and TRBJ2-7): SQTIHQWPATLVQPVGSPLSLECTVEGTSNPNLYWYRQAAGRGLQLLFYSVGIGQISSEVPQNLSASRPQDRQFILSSKKLLLSDSGFYLCAWSPKRPVSYEQYFGPGTRLTVT.

This clone was observed once. The chain has TRBV10-3 and TRBJ2-7, with 7 bases identical to TRBD1. The V segment lost 3 bases and the J segment 5 bases; nucleotides outside the gene matches: 7. The CDR3 totals 14 residues. From germline, CDR1 is ENHRY and CDR2 SYGVKD. CDR3 region: CAISEQTGNNEQYF. CDR3 DNA: TGTGCCATCAGTGAACAGACAGGGAATAACGAGCAGTACTTC.

CDR3 sequence (DNA): TGTGCCAGCAGTTTGGGACAGACTAACACAGATACGCAGTATTTT. Translating it yields CASSLGQTNTDTQYF. The V and J genes are TRBV28 and TRBJ2-3, with 7 bases identical to TRBD1. The V gene's germline CDR1 is MDHEN and CDR2 SYDVKM. The V segment lost 3 bases and the J segment 2 bases; nucleotides outside the gene matches: 5. This CDR3 is 15 amino acids long.

This sequence joins TRBV6-4 and TRBJ1-4, with D possibly matching TRBD1 (6 bases). CDR1 and CDR2 from the germline V gene are MRHNA and SNTAGT. This CDR3 contains 15 residues. Trimming removed 0 bases from V and 4 bases from J, with 9 bases in between. CDR3 sequence reads: CASSDSGGDNEKLFF. The CDR3 nucleotides read TGTGCCAGCAGTGACTCAGGGGGAGATAATGAAAAACTGTTTTTT.

The V and J genes are TRBV7-3 and TRBJ2-3, with D perhaps matching TRBD2 (5 bases). CDR3 length: 18 residues. The germline V gene encodes CDR1 SGHTA and CDR2 FQGTGA. The V end lost 5 bases, the J end lost 4 bases, and 25 bases lay between the germline ends. CDR3 region: CASSPIPSIPLRADTQYF. The CDR3 DNA follows: TGTGCCAGCAGCCCCATTCCTAGCATCCCACTCCGCGCAGATACGCAGTATTTT.

The rearrangement links TRBV5-1 to TRBJ2-7; 12 bases are shared with TRBD2. Germline lookup yields CDR1 SGHRS and CDR2 YFSETQ. This CDR3 has 15 residues. Losses at the gene ends were 4 bases for V and 2 bases for J; bases not matched to a gene: 4. CDR3: CASSMTSGGPYEQYF. In nucleotides, the CDR3 is TGCGCCAGCAGCATGACTAGCGGGGGACCCTACGAGCAGTACTTC.

This chain links TRBV7-9 with TRBJ1-2; D may be TRBD1 (5 bases). Germline V lookup: CDR1 SEHNR, CDR2 FQNEAQ (reference sequence). V was pared by 0 bases and J by 4 bases, with 6 bases between. The CDR3 contains 13 residues. CDR3 nucleotide sequence: TGTGCCAGCAGCTTAGCAGGGGCCTATGGCTACACCTTC. Its protein is CASSLAGAYGYTF. The variable domain in full, with the rest retrieved from reference TRBV7-9 and TRBJ1-2, is DTGVSQNPRHKITKRGQNVTFRCDPISEHNRLYWYRQTLGQGPEFLTYFQNEAQLEKSRLLSDRFSAERPKGSFSTLEIQRTEQGDSAMYLCASSLAGAYGYTFGSGTRLTVV.

The J gene is TRBJ2-3, the V gene TRBV2, with 10 nucleotides matching TRBD1. The germline gives CDR1 SNHLY, CDR2 FYNNEI. J lost 6 bases, V lost 6 bases, and 15 bases had no gene match. The CDR3 is 17 amino acids. This chain's CDR3 is CASSDPGTGVEGDTQYF. The CDR3 region has the DNA TGTGCCAGCAGCGACCCAGGGACAGGGGTCGAAGGCGATACGCAGTATTTT.

The chain uses TRBV28 and TRBJ2-1; 9 nucleotides agree with TRBD2. The CDR3 is 16 residues long. The V gene's germline CDR1 is MDHEN and CDR2 SYDVKM. Trimming at V came to 4 bases and at J to 2 bases, leaving 6 bases not matched to a gene. CDR3 amino acids: CASSSLAGATYNEQFF. The CDR3 nucleotides are TGTGCCAGCAGTTCATTAGCGGGAGCGACCTACAATGAGCAGTTCTTC.

This clone came up a few times. V usage is TRBV9 and J usage is TRBJ1-3; the match to TRBD1 covers 7 bases. Germline CDR1 and CDR2: SGDLS and YYNGEE. V was pared by 0 bases and J by 1 base, with 1 base of the junction left unmatched. This CDR3 has 15 amino acids. The CDR3 sequence: CASSVATGSGNTIYF. The CDR3 nucleotides read TGTGCCAGCAGCGTAGCGACAGGGTCTGGAAACACCATATATTTT.

The CDR3 reads CASSFGTRSGTQYF. The CDR3 bases are TGTGCCAGCAGTTTCGGGACTCGGTCGGGGACCCAGTACTTC. The chain joins TRBV27 to TRBJ2-5; weak D call: TRBD2 (6 bases). Germline CDR1 reads MNHEY; CDR2 reads SMNVEV (reference sequence). Trimming cost V 3 bases and J 7 bases, with 15 bases left between them. CDR3 length: 14 residues.